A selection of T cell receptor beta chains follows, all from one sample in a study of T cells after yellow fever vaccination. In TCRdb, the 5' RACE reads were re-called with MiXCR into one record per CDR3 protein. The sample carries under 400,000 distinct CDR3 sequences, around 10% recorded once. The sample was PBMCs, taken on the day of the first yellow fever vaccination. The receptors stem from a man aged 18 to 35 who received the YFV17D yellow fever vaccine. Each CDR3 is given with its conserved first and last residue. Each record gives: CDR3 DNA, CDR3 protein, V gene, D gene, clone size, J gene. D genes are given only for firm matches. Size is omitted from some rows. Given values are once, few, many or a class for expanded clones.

DNA: TGTGCCAGCACCCTACGGGGTAAAGGTGGCTACACCTTC
CDR3: CASTLRGKGGYTF
V: TRBV12-3/TRBV12-4
D: -
size: -
J: TRBJ1-2

DNA: TGTGCCAGCAGTTACACGGGGACGACTAACTATGGCTACACCTTC
CDR3: CASSYTGTTNYGYTF
V: TRBV6-5
D: -
size: few
J: TRBJ1-2

DNA: TGTGCCACCAAAGGGGGGACGAGTGGCTACACCTTC
CDR3: CATKGGTSGYTF
V: TRBV6-6
D: -
size: few
J: TRBJ1-2

DNA: TGTGCCAGCAGCATGTGGGACAGGGGGCAAGTGTTGACTGAAGCTTTCTTT
CDR3: CASSMWDRGQVLTEAFF
V: TRBV7-2
D: TRBD1
size: few
J: TRBJ1-1

DNA: TGTGCCAGTCGGAGGACGTCCGACGGCATTCAGTACTTC
CDR3: CASRRTSDGIQYF
V: TRBV19
D: -
size: once
J: TRBJ2-4

DNA: TGCAGTGTTCGACAGGACTCTGGAAACACCATATATTTT
CDR3: CSVRQDSGNTIYF
V: TRBV20-1
D: -
size: -
J: TRBJ1-3

DNA: TGTGCCAGCAGCAAAGTAGCCAGGGAAGGTAATTCACCCCTCCACTTT
CDR3: CASSKVAREGNSPLHF
V: TRBV21-1
D: -
size: -
J: TRBJ1-6

DNA: TGTGCCAGCAGCTTAACGGTGCGACAGAAAGACACCGGGGAGCTGTTTTTT
CDR3: CASSLTVRQKDTGELFF
V: TRBV7-3
D: -
size: few
J: TRBJ2-2

DNA: TGTGCCAGTAGCCTCGGGGGATTCACTGAAGCTTTCTTT
CDR3: CASSLGGFTEAFF
V: TRBV19
D: -
size: many
J: TRBJ1-1

DNA: TGCGCCAGCCAAAGCCGCGTTATCACCGGGGAGCTGTTTTTT
CDR3: CASQSRVITGELFF
V: TRBV5-1
D: -
size: many
J: TRBJ2-2

DNA: TGTGCCAGCACCGACAGGGGGCAAAACTATGGCTACACCTTC
CDR3: CASTDRGQNYGYTF
V: TRBV12-3/TRBV12-4
D: TRBD1
size: few
J: TRBJ1-2

DNA: TGTGCCAGCAGCCCACGGACTAAAGAGACCCAGTACTTC
CDR3: CASSPRTKETQYF
V: TRBV7-9
D: -
size: few
J: TRBJ2-5

DNA: TGTGCCAGCTGTCGGGCCAGCGGGGGCAATGAGCAGTTCTTC
CDR3: CASCRASGGNEQFF
V: TRBV12-3/TRBV12-4
D: TRBD2
size: -
J: TRBJ2-1

DNA: TGTGCCAGCAGTCTTTACTCCCCAGACTACGAGCAGTACTTC
CDR3: CASSLYSPDYEQYF
V: TRBV28
D: -
size: -
J: TRBJ2-7

DNA: TGCGCCAGCAGCCGGTTGTCGCGGGGGGAAAACATTCAGTACTTC
CDR3: CASSRLSRGENIQYF
V: TRBV5-1
D: TRBD2
size: few
J: TRBJ2-4

DNA: TGTGCCAGCAGCCTCCAAGACAGGGTTGCTAGCAATCAGCCCCAGCATTTT
CDR3: CASSLQDRVASNQPQHF
V: TRBV7-8
D: TRBD1
size: -
J: TRBJ1-5

DNA: TGTGCCAGCAGCTTTTTGGGCGACGCCCAGCCCCAGCATTTT
CDR3: CASSFLGDAQPQHF
V: TRBV11-2
D: -
size: -
J: TRBJ1-5

DNA: TGTGCCAGCTCACCACTCCGGAGCGGGGGTGCCAAAAACATTCAGTACTTC
CDR3: CASSPLRSGGAKNIQYF
V: TRBV18
D: TRBD2
size: many
J: TRBJ2-4

DNA: TGCGCCAGCAGTCGCGGTAACTCGGGGGGAATGGAGACCCAGTACTTC
CDR3: CASSRGNSGGMETQYF
V: TRBV5-1
D: TRBD2
size: many
J: TRBJ2-5

DNA: TGTGCCAGCACCAAAGCGGGGGTCGCCTCCAATGAGCAGTTCTTC
CDR3: CASTKAGVASNEQFF
V: TRBV6-2/TRBV6-3
D: TRBD2
size: -
J: TRBJ2-1

DNA: TGTGCCAGCAGCTTAGTCCCGGGGGTCCAAGAGACCCAGTACTTC
CDR3: CASSLVPGVQETQYF
V: TRBV7-6
D: -
size: many
J: TRBJ2-5

DNA: TGTGCCAGCAGTTTCCAGGGCTTGGGCACAGATACGCAGTATTTT
CDR3: CASSFQGLGTDTQYF
V: TRBV6-5
D: -
size: -
J: TRBJ2-3

DNA: TGCAGCGTGGTCAGACAGGGGCGGGGAGATACGCAGTATTTT
CDR3: CSVVRQGRGDTQYF
V: TRBV29-1
D: TRBD1
size: few
J: TRBJ2-3

DNA: TGTGCCAGCAGGTCGACAGGGGATACGCAGTATTTT
CDR3: CASRSTGDTQYF
V: TRBV7-2
D: TRBD1
size: few
J: TRBJ2-3

DNA: TGCAGTGCTAGAGGTGGGACAGCCTCCTACGAGCAGTACTTC
CDR3: CSARGGTASYEQYF
V: TRBV20-1
D: TRBD1
size: -
J: TRBJ2-7

DNA: TGCAGTGCTAGAGATCATAGCAGGGGGCATCCTAGCAATCAGCCCCAGCATTTT
CDR3: CSARDHSRGHPSNQPQHF
V: TRBV20-1
D: TRBD1
size: -
J: TRBJ1-5

DNA: TGTGCTAGCAGCGCGGGACCCAGCCAAGAGACCCAGTACTTC
CDR3: CASSAGPSQETQYF
V: TRBV7-7
D: -
size: few
J: TRBJ2-5

DNA: TGTGCCAGCAGTGAAATCAGCCAAGAGACCCAGTACTTC
CDR3: CASSEISQETQYF
V: TRBV2
D: -
size: few
J: TRBJ2-5

DNA: TGTGCCAGCAGCCTCCGTGGGCGGGGGGGCACAGATACGCAGTATTTT
CDR3: CASSLRGRGGTDTQYF
V: TRBV7-8
D: TRBD2
size: -
J: TRBJ2-3

DNA: TGTGCCAGCAGTTACGAACCGGGACAGGGTAGGACTGAAGCTTTCTTT
CDR3: CASSYEPGQGRTEAFF
V: TRBV6-5
D: TRBD1
size: few
J: TRBJ1-1

DNA: TGTGCCACCAGTGATCCTCGGACTAGTGGCAATGAGCAGTTCTTC
CDR3: CATSDPRTSGNEQFF
V: TRBV24-1
D: TRBD2
size: few
J: TRBJ2-1

DNA: TGCGCCAGCAGCGACGGAGTACTAGCGCAAGCCCTTAAGACCCAGTACTTC
CDR3: CASSDGVLAQALKTQYF
V: TRBV5-1
D: TRBD2
size: many
J: TRBJ2-5

DNA: TGCAGTGAAACTAGCGGGGAGACAGATACGCAGTATTTT
CDR3: CSETSGETDTQYF
V: TRBV20-1
D: TRBD2
size: -
J: TRBJ2-3

DNA: TGCGCCAGCAGCCAAGCTACAGGGGCGGCCGGCTACACCTTC
CDR3: CASSQATGAAGYTF
V: TRBV4-1
D: TRBD1
size: few
J: TRBJ1-2

DNA: TGCAGCGTTGAAGATGCCGAGGAAGGCTACACCTTC
CDR3: CSVEDAEEGYTF
V: TRBV29-1
D: -
size: -
J: TRBJ1-2

DNA: TGTGCCTGGGCCAGACTAGCGGGGACCAATGAGCAGTTCTTC
CDR3: CAWARLAGTNEQFF
V: TRBV30
D: TRBD2
size: many
J: TRBJ2-1

DNA: TGCGCCAGCAGCTTGGGTCCGGGGAATGGCTACACCTTC
CDR3: CASSLGPGNGYTF
V: TRBV5-1
D: -
size: few
J: TRBJ1-2

DNA: TGTGCCAGCAGTTTAGATGGGTGGGACCTGAACACTGAAGCTTTCTTT
CDR3: CASSLDGWDLNTEAFF
V: TRBV12-3/TRBV12-4
D: -
size: -
J: TRBJ1-1

DNA: TGCGCCAGCAGCCGGTCCGAAGAGGATCAGCCCCAGCATTTT
CDR3: CASSRSEEDQPQHF
V: TRBV4-3
D: -
size: few
J: TRBJ1-5

DNA: TGTGCCAGTAGGGGGATCGGACAGGGTCACACTGAAGCTTTCTTT
CDR3: CASRGIGQGHTEAFF
V: TRBV19
D: TRBD1
size: few
J: TRBJ1-1

DNA: TGTGCCAGCAGCTCCTATATCGGGGAGGAACATGGCTACACCTTC
CDR3: CASSSYIGEEHGYTF
V: TRBV7-2
D: -
size: many
J: TRBJ1-2

DNA: TGCGCCAGCAGGCAACAGCTGGGCCAAGCAGAGACCCAGTACTTC
CDR3: CASRQQLGQAETQYF
V: TRBV23-1
D: -
size: -
J: TRBJ2-5

DNA: TGTGCCAGCAGCATATCCGGGACTAGGGGGTCTAGCTCAGATACGCAGTATTTT
CDR3: CASSISGTRGSSSDTQYF
V: TRBV9
D: TRBD2
size: -
J: TRBJ2-3

DNA: TGTGCCAGCTCACCCCTCCGGCCCGGGGGCACAGATACGCAGTATTTT
CDR3: CASSPLRPGGTDTQYF
V: TRBV18
D: -
size: few
J: TRBJ2-3

DNA: TGCAGTGCTTACCTAGCGAACACCGGGGAGCTGTTTTTT
CDR3: CSAYLANTGELFF
V: TRBV20-1
D: -
size: many
J: TRBJ2-2

DNA: TGCAGTGCTTTGCCAGCGGGGGGGCCAGCAGATACGCAGTATTTT
CDR3: CSALPAGGPADTQYF
V: TRBV20-1
D: TRBD2
size: -
J: TRBJ2-3

DNA: TGTGCCACCGCCCAGGACTACTACAATGAGCAGTTCTTC
CDR3: CATAQDYYNEQFF
V: TRBV7-2
D: -
size: many
J: TRBJ2-1

DNA: TGTGCCAGCAGCTTAACTAGCGGGGCATCAGATACGCAGTATTTT
CDR3: CASSLTSGASDTQYF
V: TRBV7-3
D: TRBD2
size: few
J: TRBJ2-3

DNA: TGTGCCAGCAGCCCGCTAGTCCGGGGCCCAAGCTCTGGGGCCAACGTCCTGACTTTC
CDR3: CASSPLVRGPSSGANVLTF
V: TRBV7-6
D: -
size: few
J: TRBJ2-6

DNA: TGTGCCAGCAACCGTAGGGGGAACACTGAAGCTTTCTTT
CDR3: CASNRRGNTEAFF
V: TRBV7-2
D: -
size: many
J: TRBJ1-1

DNA: TGTGCCAGCAGTGAACCCAGGACCAAGGGGAATGAGCAGTTCTTC
CDR3: CASSEPRTKGNEQFF
V: TRBV2
D: -
size: -
J: TRBJ2-1

DNA: TGCAGTGCTGGACTAGCGGGGGGCGGGGAGACCCAGTACTTC
CDR3: CSAGLAGGGETQYF
V: TRBV20-1
D: TRBD2
size: -
J: TRBJ2-5

DNA: TGTGCCAGCAGTGAAGCGATGGGGGCTGGGGCCAACGTCCTGACTTTC
CDR3: CASSEAMGAGANVLTF
V: TRBV2
D: -
size: few
J: TRBJ2-6